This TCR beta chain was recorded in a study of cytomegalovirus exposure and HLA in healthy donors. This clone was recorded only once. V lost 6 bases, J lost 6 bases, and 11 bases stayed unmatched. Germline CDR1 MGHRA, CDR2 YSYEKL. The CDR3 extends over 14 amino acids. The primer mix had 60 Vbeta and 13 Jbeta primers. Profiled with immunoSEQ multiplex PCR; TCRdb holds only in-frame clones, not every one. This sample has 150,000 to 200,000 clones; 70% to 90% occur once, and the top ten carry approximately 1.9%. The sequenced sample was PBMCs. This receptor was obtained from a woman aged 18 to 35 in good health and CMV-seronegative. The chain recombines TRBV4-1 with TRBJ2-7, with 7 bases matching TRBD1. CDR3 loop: CASRATDRASEQYF. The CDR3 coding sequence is TGCGCCAGCAGGGCAACAGACAGGGCGAGCGAGCAGTACTTC.